A selection of T cell receptor beta chains follows, all from one sample in a study of PD-L1 blockade in urothelial cancer. TCRdb's table, derived via immunoSEQ multiplex PCR, lists solely in-frame clones and lacks some. The sample has 50,000 to 65,000 clones; 70% to 90% are singletons. The material was PBMCs, obtained around atezolizumab (anti-PD-L1) treatment. The receptors here all came from a man aged 50-60 years with urothelial cancer. The CDR3 runs from the conserved cysteine through the conserved F or W. A D gene is named only where the DNA matches it firmly. Clone size is not always given. Where it is, it says once, few, many or a class for expanded clones.

TRBV5-6	TRBJ2-5	TRBD1	.	CASSLGDRGKTQYF	TGTGCCAGCAGCTTGGGGGACAGGGGAAAGACCCAGTACTTC
TRBV6-1	TRBJ1-5	.	.	CASGQRQVNQPQHF	TGTGCCAGCGGTCAAAGACAGGTGAATCAGCCCCAGCATTTT
TRBV5-1	TRBJ2-3	TRBD1	.	CASSQDRGYADTQYF	TGCGCCAGCAGCCAGGACAGGGGTTATGCAGATACGCAGTATTTT
TRBV6-6	TRBJ1-5	.	.	CASSYLSDSNQPQHF	TGTGCCAGCAGTTACCTGAGCGATAGCAATCAGCCCCAGCATTTT
TRBV5-1	TRBJ2-6	.	.	CASSLVAGANVLTF	TGCGCCAGCAGCTTGGTGGCCGGGGCCAACGTCCTGACTTTC
TRBV10-3	TRBJ1-5	.	.	CAISQGEAQPQHF	TGTGCCATCAGTCAGGGTGAGGCTCAGCCCCAGCATTTT
TRBV14	TRBJ2-3	TRBD2	.	CASGPRTSGRSSADTQYF	TGTGCCAGCGGACCGAGGACTAGCGGGAGAAGTAGTGCAGATACGCAGTATTTT
TRBV5-5	TRBJ2-2	TRBD1	.	CASSWGTANTGELFF	TGTGCCAGCAGCTGGGGGACAGCGAACACCGGGGAGCTGTTTTTT
TRBV4-2	TRBJ1-5	.	once	CASSQDSGSNQPQHF	TGTGCCAGCAGCCAAGATTCGGGGAGCAATCAGCCCCAGCATTTT
TRBV7-9	TRBJ2-5	TRBD2	few	CASSLGLAGGRLQETQYF	TGTGCCAGCAGCCTAGGACTAGCGGGAGGGCGTCTCCAAGAGACCCAGTACTTC
TRBV7-9	TRBJ2-7	.	.	CASSPGWDTFF	TGTGCCAGCAGCCCCGGGTGGGACACCTTTTTT
TRBV28	TRBJ1-4	TRBD1	.	CASSLNPAGQPNEKLFF	TGTGCCAGCAGCCTCAACCCCGCGGGACAGCCCAATGAAAAACTGTTTTTT
TRBV4-2	TRBJ2-7	TRBD2	.	CASSQGWTSGNSYEQYF	TGTGCCAGCAGCCAAGGTTGGACTAGCGGGAATTCCTACGAGCAGTACTTC
TRBV7-2	TRBJ2-2	TRBD2	.	CASSLLSGGRTGELFF	TGTGCCAGCAGCTTACTGTCGGGAGGGCGGACCGGGGAGCTGTTTTTT
TRBV30	TRBJ2-3	TRBD2	.	CAWVAGVGDTQYF	TGTGCCTGGGTAGCGGGAGTGGGAGATACGCAGTATTTT
TRBV20-1	TRBJ2-7	.	.	CSAASSEQYF	TGCAGTGCTGCTAGCTCCGAGCAGTACTTC
TRBV19	TRBJ2-1	TRBD2	.	CASSQRTSGSLPYNEQFF	TGTGCCAGTAGTCAACGGACTAGCGGGAGTCTTCCCTACAATGAGCAGTTCTTC
TRBV7-2	TRBJ1-5	.	.	CASSLGGLGNQPQHF	TGTGCCAGCAGCTTAGGGGGGCTGGGCAATCAGCCCCAGCATTTT
TRBV2	TRBJ2-7	.	.	CASSGRTKNEQYF	TGTGCCAGCAGTGGGAGGACGAAAAACGAGCAGTACTTC
TRBV30	TRBJ2-7	.	.	CAWGSGYEQYF	TGTGCCTGGGGGAGTGGGTACGAGCAGTACTTC
TRBV4-1	TRBJ2-7	.	.	CASSQSGGSYEQYF	TGCGCCAGCAGCCAGAGCGGCGGCTCCTACGAGCAGTACTTC
TRBV5-1	TRBJ2-3	.	.	CASSLGGRTSTDTQYF	TGCGCCAGCAGCTTGGGGGGCAGAACTAGCACAGATACGCAGTATTTT
TRBV28	TRBJ1-5	TRBD1	.	CASSWGQARNQPQHF	TGTGCCAGCAGTTGGGGACAGGCCCGCAATCAGCCCCAGCATTTT
TRBV5-6	TRBJ1-1	.	.	CAAQRELNTEAFF	TGTGCCGCCCAACGGGAGCTGAACACTGAAGCTTTCTTT
TRBV4-2	TRBJ2-3	.	.	CASSQDGGGFTDTQYF	TGTGCCAGCAGCCAAGATGGAGGCGGGTTCACAGATACGCAGTATTTT
TRBV27	TRBJ2-7	TRBD2	.	CALGGGRGHEQYF	TGTGCTCTGGGAGGCGGGAGAGGGCACGAGCAGTACTTC
TRBV13	TRBJ2-2	.	.	CASSSTGYGLAIKNTGELFF	TGTGCCAGCAGCTCGACAGGGTACGGGCTAGCGATTAAGAACACCGGGGAGCTGTTTTTT
TRBV6-1	TRBJ2-3	.	.	CASSERAGGTDTQYF	TGTGCCAGCAGTGAGAGAGCGGGTGGCACAGATACGCAGTATTTT
TRBV7-6	TRBJ2-3	TRBD2	.	CASNPTGGDTQYF	TGTGCCAGCAACCCAACGGGGGGGGATACGCAGTATTTT
TRBV15	TRBJ2-1	.	.	CATSLPGNEQFF	TGTGCCACCAGCCTTCCGGGCAATGAGCAGTTCTTC
TRBV7-9	TRBJ2-1	TRBD2	.	CASSSGTSGVYNEQFF	TGTGCCAGCAGCTCGGGGACTAGCGGAGTCTACAATGAGCAGTTCTTC
TRBV4-1	TRBJ1-2	TRBD1	.	CASSQDSLYRGENGYTF	TGCGCCAGCAGCCAAGACAGTCTCTACAGGGGAGAAAATGGCTACACCTTC
TRBV30	TRBJ1-1	.	.	CAWSLPRGEAFF	TGTGCCTGGAGTTTGCCCAGGGGTGAAGCTTTCTTT
TRBV27	TRBJ2-1	TRBD2	.	CASRAGSGSYNEQFF	TGTGCCAGCAGAGCGGGATCGGGGTCCTACAATGAGCAGTTCTTC